This T cell receptor (beta chain) emerged from a study of Tregs in tolerant kidney transplant recipients. Regarding the study as a whole: Biological reproducibility was not directly addressed in this study. Nucleotide sequences could not be compared across some patients' samples due to primer changes. In tolerant patients, donor-specific Tregs outgrew total Tregs, suggesting antigen-driven expansion. Findings come from small patient numbers and require larger validation.

The nonmyeloablative bone marrow transplants came from related graft donors, with transient mixed chimerism. V shed 6 bases, J shed 3 bases, and the junction held 17 bases outside the gene matches. Germline-derived CDR1 and CDR2 are LGHNA and YNFKEQ. This CDR3 spans 18 amino acids. Concerning this clone itself: Antigen: not known.

Assay: immunoSEQ multiplex PCR; the TCRdb copy retains only in-frame clones and omits some. The sample records tens of thousands of clones, 80% to 95% being singletons. The specimen was CD4+ T cells from blood (PBMCs), collected 12 months after the transplant. The rearrangement uses TRBV4-2 and TRBJ2-1; 7 bases map to TRBD2. The receptor was derived from a human patient who received a combined kidney and bone marrow transplant. Some T cells may be supplied by the graft donor. This CDR3 reads CASRLGGGGDLLYNEQFF. The CDR3 coding sequence is TGTGCCAGCAGACTTGGGGGGGGAGGGGACCTACTCTACAATGAGCAGTTCTTC.